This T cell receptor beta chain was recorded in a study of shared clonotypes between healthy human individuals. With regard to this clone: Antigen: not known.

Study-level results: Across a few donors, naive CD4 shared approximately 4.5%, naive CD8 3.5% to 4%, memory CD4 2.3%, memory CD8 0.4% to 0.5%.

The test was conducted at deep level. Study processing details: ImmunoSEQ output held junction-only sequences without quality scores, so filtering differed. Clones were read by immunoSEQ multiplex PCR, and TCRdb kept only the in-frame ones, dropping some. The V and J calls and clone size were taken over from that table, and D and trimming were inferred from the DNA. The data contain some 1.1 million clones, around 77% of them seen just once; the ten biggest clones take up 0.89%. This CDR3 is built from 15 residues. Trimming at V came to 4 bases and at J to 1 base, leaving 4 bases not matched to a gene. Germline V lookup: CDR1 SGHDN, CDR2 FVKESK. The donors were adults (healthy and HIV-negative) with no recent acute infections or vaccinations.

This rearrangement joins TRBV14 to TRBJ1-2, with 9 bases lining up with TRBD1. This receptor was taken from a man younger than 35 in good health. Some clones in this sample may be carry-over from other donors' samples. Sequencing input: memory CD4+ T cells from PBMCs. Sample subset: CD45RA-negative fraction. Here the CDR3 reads CASSRRDRDNYGYTF. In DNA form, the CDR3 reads TGTGCCAGCAGCCGCCGGGACAGGGATAACTATGGCTACACCTTC. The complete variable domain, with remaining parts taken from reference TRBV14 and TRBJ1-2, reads EAGVTQFPSHSVIEKGQTVTLRCDPISGHDNLYWYRRVMGKEIKFLLHFVKESKQDESGMPNNRFLAERTGGTYSTLKVQPAELEDSGVYFCASSRRDRDNYGYTFGSGTRLTVV.